This T cell receptor beta chain was identified during a study of cytomegalovirus exposure and HLA in healthy donors. The PCR ran on 60 Vbeta and 13 Jbeta primers. Assay: immunoSEQ multiplex PCR; the TCRdb copy retains only in-frame clones and omits some. This sample has approximately 170,000 clones; approximately 71% occur once, and the top ten carry 5.4%. Sequencing used PBMCs. This receptor was identified in a woman aged 18-29 years in good health and CMV-seropositive.

DNA for the CDR3: TGCGCCAGCAGCCCCCGTAGCCTAGCGGGGGGGCTTGGCACAGATACGCAGTATTTT. Protein: CASSPRSLAGGLGTDTQYF. The V call is TRBV5-1, the J call TRBJ2-3, with 12 bases aligning to TRBD2. Germline V gives CDR1 SGHRS, CDR2 YFSETQ. J gave up 1 base and V 4 bases, and 13 bases lay outside the gene matches. The CDR3 consists of 19 residues.